This record covers a single TCR beta chain. This specimen comes from a study of shared clonotypes between healthy human individuals. Sequencing was performed with immunoSEQ multiplex PCR; in TCRdb, only in-frame clones are kept and a portion is missing. The repertoire includes roughly 700,000 clones, approximately 79% of them detected once, and approximately 1.7% sits in the top ten. From germline, CDR1 is SSHAT and CDR2 FNYEAQ (reference sequence). Trimming took off 5 bases at V and 7 bases at J, with 25 bases between the two ends. The CDR3 runs 17 residues. The V call is TRBV7-7, the J call TRBJ2-3; D may be TRBD2 (5 bases). The sequence was obtained from a woman aged 25 to 39 in good health. The specimen was memory CD4+ T cells sorted from blood. Noted subset: CD45RA-negative fraction. CDR3 sequence: CASSPGRGRGSENTQYF. CDR3 DNA: TGTGCCAGCAGCCCGGGGAGAGGCAGAGGGAGTGAAAATACGCAGTATTTT.